This T cell receptor (beta chain) was profiled in a study of T cells in Graves' hyperthyroidism and ophthalmopathy. Study results and caveats: Most thyroid clonotypes that were expanded above 0.001 also turned up in blood.

Newly diagnosed patients aged 18 to 65 had hyperthyroidism of under 2 months' duration. Using RNA transcripts as the source, TCR beta CDR3 regions were amplified. In the first-round RT-PCR of the TCR CDR3, the HTBI primer set was used. TCRdb used MiXCR to reprocess the multiplex PCR reads, holding one entry per CDR3 protein. Altogether 730,000 or so distinct CDR3 sequences are present, roughly a sixth being singletons, with the ten largest covering approximately 15%. Note on this clonotype: Its specificity is unknown.

V was pared by 2 bases and J by 6 bases, with 10 bases between. The CDR3 length is 13 residues. Germline CDR1 and CDR2: WSHSY and SAAADI. This TCR was recovered from a woman between 45 and 65 years old with Graves' hyperthyroidism that later progressed to Graves' ophthalmopathy. What was sequenced was blood. V and J are TRBV10-2 and TRBJ1-2; the D is unclear. CDR3 DNA sequence: TGCGCCAGCAGTGAGACGGGGAACCATGGCTACACCTTC. It translates to CASSETGNHGYTF.